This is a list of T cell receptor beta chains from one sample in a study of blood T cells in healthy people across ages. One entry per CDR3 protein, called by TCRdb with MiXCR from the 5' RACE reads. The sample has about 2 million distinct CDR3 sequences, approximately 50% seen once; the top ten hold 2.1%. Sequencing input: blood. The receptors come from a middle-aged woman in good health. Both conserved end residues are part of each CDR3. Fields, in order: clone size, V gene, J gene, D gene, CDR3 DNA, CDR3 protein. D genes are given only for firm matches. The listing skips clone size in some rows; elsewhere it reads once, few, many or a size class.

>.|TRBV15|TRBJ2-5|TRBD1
TGTGCCACCAGCAGGGGACAGGAAGAAGAGACCCAGTACTTC
CATSRGQEEETQYF
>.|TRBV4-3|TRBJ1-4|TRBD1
TGCGCCAGCAGCCACATGATACCCCCGGGACAGGTGTATGAAAAACTGTTTTTT
CASSHMIPPGQVYEKLFF
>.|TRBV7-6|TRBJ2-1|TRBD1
TGTGCCAGCAGCTTAGGGACAGGGGGCTCGGATGAGCAGTTCTTC
CASSLGTGGSDEQFF
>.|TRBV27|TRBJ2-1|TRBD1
TGTGCCAGCAGAAAGGACAGGGTTCCCCACAATGAGCAGTTCTTC
CASRKDRVPHNEQFF
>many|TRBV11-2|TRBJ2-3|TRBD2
TGTGCCAGCAGCCCCGGGACTAGCGGCACAGATACGCAGTATTTT
CASSPGTSGTDTQYF
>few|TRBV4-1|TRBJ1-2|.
TGCGCCAGCAGCCAAGAGATAAGCTATGGCTACACCTTC
CASSQEISYGYTF
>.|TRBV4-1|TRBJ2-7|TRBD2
TGCGCCAGCAGCCAAATTGCGGGAGCCACCTACGAGCAGTACTTC
CASSQIAGATYEQYF
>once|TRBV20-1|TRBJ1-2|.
TGCAGTGCTAGTGGGCGGGCCCCGAGGGGCTACACCTTC
CSASGRAPRGYTF
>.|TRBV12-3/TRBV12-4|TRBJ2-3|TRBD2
TGTGCCAGCAGGAGTAGCGGGGGCCCTGTGGGAGATACGCAGTATTTT
CASRSSGGPVGDTQYF
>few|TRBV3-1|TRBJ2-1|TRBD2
TGTGCCAGCAGCCAGAGCGGGGGGCGAGGCAATGAGCAGTTCTTC
CASSQSGGRGNEQFF
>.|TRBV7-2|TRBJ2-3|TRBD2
TGTGCCAGCAGACTGCGACGCGGGGGGAACATAGATACGCAGTATTTT
CASRLRRGGNIDTQYF
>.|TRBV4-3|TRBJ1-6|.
TGCGCCAGCAGCCAACGCGGCGGTTCAGGATCACCCCTCCACTTT
CASSQRGGSGSPLHF
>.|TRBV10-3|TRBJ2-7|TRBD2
TGTGCCCTCCCCCAGCGGGGGGAGAGTAGCTACGAGCAGTACTTC
CALPQRGESSYEQYF
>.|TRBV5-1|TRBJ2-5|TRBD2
TGCGCCAGCAGCTTGGCGGGAGGGACTAGCGGACAAGAGACCCAGTACTTC
CASSLAGGTSGQETQYF
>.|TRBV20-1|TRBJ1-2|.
TGCAGTGCCCAGGTAGAATCTAACTATGGCTACACCTTC
CSAQVESNYGYTF
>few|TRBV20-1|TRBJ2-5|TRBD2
TGCAGTGCTACGACTAGCGGGGGGCTGATAAAGACCCAGTACTTC
CSATTSGGLIKTQYF
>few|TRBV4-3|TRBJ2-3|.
TGCGCCAGCAGCCAAGATCGGCGCTACACAGATACGCAGTATTTT
CASSQDRRYTDTQYF
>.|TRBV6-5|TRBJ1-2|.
TGTGCCAGCAGTTACGACGGAGGACAGCCCACAACCTATGGCCACACCTTC
CASSYDGGQPTTYGHTF
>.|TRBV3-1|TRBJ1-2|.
TGTGCCAGCAGCCAAGAGATTGGAGGCTACACCTTC
CASSQEIGGYTF
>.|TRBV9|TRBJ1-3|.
TGTGCCAGCAGCGTAGAAGACAGATCTGGAAGCACCATATATTTT
CASSVEDRSGSTIYF
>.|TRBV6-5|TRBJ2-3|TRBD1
TGTGCCATCAGGAGGGACAGGATCACAGATACGCAGTATTTT
CAIRRDRITDTQYF
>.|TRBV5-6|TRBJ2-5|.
TGTGCCAGCAGCTTGGGGATGGGTCCGGAGACCCAGTACTTC
CASSLGMGPETQYF
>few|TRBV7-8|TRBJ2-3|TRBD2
TGTGCCAGCAGCACCGGGACTAGCGGGTCAGATACGCAGTATTTT
CASSTGTSGSDTQYF
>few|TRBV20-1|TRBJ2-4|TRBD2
TGCAGTGCTAGAGATGCCGGGGGGTTTGACATTCAGTACTTC
CSARDAGGFDIQYF
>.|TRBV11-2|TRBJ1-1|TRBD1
TGTGCCAGCAGCTCATCCGCCGACAGGGTCACTGAAGCTTTCTTT
CASSSSADRVTEAFF
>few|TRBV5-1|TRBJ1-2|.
TGCGCCAGCAGGACAGACGGTGGCTACACCTTC
CASRTDGGYTF
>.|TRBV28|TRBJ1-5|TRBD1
TGTGCCAGCAAGGAAGGGACAGGGGCTAATCAGCCCCAGCATTTT
CASKEGTGANQPQHF
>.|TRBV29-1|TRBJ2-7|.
TGCAGCGTTGAGGCAGGCCGCACCTCCTACGAGCAGTACTTC
CSVEAGRTSYEQYF
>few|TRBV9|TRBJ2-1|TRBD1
TGTGCCAGCAGCGTAGCGGGACAGGGGGCGTATGAGCAGTTCTTC
CASSVAGQGAYEQFF
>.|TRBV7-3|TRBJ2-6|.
TGTGCCAGCAGCTTAACGAAGGGGGGGGCCAACGTCCTGACTTTC
CASSLTKGGANVLTF
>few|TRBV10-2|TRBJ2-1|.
TGCGCCAGCAGTGAGTGGTACAATGAGCAGTTCTTC
CASSEWYNEQFF
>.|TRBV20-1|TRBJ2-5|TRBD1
TGCAGTGCTGATCCCGGGACAGGGGAAGAGACCCAGTACTTC
CSADPGTGEETQYF
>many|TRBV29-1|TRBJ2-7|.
TGCAGCGTTGAACAGGGCCAAACCTACGAGCAGTACTTC
CSVEQGQTYEQYF
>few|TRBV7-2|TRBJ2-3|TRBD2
TGTGCCAGCAGCAGACAAGCCCGACTAGCGGGGGTCACAGATACGCAGTATTTT
CASSRQARLAGVTDTQYF
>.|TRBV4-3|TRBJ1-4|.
TGCGCCAGCAGCCAAGATTGGGCAGTAGGTGAAAAACTGTTTTTT
CASSQDWAVGEKLFF
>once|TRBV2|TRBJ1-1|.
TGTGCCAGCAAGATTCGCGGGCCCACTGAAGCTTTCTTT
CASKIRGPTEAFF
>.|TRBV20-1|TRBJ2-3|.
TGCAGTGGTGGTTCTCCGCAGTATTTT
CSGGSPQYF
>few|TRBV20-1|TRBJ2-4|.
TGCAGTGCTAGGGTAGCCGCAGGGGCCAAAAACATTCAGTACTTC
CSARVAAGAKNIQYF
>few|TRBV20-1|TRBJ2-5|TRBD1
TGCAGTGCCCAGACAGGGTGGTACCAAGAGACCCAGTACTTC
CSAQTGWYQETQYF
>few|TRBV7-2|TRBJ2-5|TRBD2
TGTGCCAGCAGTTATAAGCGGGGGGGCTGGGAGACCCAGTACTTC
CASSYKRGGWETQYF
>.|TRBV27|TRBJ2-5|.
TGTGCCAGCAGTCAGGGTCCACCCCGAGGGACCCAGTACTTC
CASSQGPPRGTQYF
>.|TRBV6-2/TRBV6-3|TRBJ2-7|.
TGTGCCAGCAGTTACCGCACAAGGGACGAGCAGTACTTC
CASSYRTRDEQYF
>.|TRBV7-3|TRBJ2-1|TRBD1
TGTGCCAGCAGCACCTCAGGGGGCAATGAGCAGTTCTTC
CASSTSGGNEQFF
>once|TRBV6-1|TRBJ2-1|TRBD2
TGTGCCACCACATCAGCGGGGTATTGGGATGAGCAGTTCTTC
CATTSAGYWDEQFF
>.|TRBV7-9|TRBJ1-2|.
TGTGCCAGCAGCCCCCGTAGACCGATTGGGGATACTAACTATGGCTACACCTTC
CASSPRRPIGDTNYGYTF
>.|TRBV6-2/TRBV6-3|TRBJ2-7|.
TGTGCCAGCAACTCAGGGACCTACGAGCAGTACTTC
CASNSGTYEQYF
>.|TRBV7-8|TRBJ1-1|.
TGTGCCAGCAGCTTAGGATTGGGGGCTGAAGCTTTCTTT
CASSLGLGAEAFF
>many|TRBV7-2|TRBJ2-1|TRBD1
TGTGCCAGCAGCAGACGACAGGGGGCTAATGAGCAGTTCTTC
CASSRRQGANEQFF
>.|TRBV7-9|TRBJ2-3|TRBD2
TGTGCCAGCAGCTCCGGGACTAGCTATGATACGCAGTATTTT
CASSSGTSYDTQYF
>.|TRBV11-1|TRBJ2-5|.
TGTGCCAGCGGCAGCTTCGGGACCCAGTACTTC
CASGSFGTQYF
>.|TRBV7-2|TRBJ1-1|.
TGTGCCAGCAGTGCCGGGACGGGGGGTTTAGCTTTCTTT
CASSAGTGGLAFF
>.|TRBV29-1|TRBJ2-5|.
TGCAGCGTCAGTGGGGCCCTAGGAGAGACCCAGTACTTC
CSVSGALGETQYF
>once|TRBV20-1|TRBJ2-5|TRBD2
TGCAGTGCTAGTTTGCGAGCGGGGGGGTTTCAAGAGACCCAGTACTTC
CSASLRAGGFQETQYF